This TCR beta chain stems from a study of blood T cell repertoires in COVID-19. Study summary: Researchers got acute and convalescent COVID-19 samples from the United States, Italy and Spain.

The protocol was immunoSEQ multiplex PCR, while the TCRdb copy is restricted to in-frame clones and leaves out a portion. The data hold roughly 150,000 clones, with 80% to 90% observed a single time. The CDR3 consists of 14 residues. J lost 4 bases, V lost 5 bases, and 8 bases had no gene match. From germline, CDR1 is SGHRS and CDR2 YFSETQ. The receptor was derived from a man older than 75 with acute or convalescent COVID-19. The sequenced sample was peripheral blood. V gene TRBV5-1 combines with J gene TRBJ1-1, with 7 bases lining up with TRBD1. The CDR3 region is CASRSTGSSTEAFF. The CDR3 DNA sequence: TGCGCCAGCAGGTCGACAGGGTCAAGCACTGAAGCTTTCTTT.